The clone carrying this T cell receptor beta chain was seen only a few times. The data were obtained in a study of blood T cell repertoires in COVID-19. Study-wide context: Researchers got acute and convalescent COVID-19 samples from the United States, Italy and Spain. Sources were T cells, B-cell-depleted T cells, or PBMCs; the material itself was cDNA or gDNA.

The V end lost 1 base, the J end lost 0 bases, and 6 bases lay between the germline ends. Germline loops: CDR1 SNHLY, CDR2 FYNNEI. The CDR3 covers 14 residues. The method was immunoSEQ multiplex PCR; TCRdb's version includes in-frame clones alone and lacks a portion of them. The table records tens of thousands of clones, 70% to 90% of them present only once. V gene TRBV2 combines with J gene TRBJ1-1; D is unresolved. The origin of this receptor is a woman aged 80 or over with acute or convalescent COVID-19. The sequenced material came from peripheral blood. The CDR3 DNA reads TGTGCCAGCAGTGAAGGGTGGCTGAACACTGAAGCTTTCTTT. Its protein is CASSEGWLNTEAFF.